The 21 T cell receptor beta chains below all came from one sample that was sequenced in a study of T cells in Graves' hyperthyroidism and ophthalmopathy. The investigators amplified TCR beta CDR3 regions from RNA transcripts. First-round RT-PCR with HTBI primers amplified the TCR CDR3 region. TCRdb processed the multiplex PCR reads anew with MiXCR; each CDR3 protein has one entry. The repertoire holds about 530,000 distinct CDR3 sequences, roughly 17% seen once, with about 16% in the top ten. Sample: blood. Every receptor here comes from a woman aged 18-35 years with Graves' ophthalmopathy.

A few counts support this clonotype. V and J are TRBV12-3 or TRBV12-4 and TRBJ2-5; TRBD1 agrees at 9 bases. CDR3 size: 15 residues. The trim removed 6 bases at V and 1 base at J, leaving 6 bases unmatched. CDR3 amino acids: CASRTGTGLQETQYF. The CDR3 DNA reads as TGTGCCAGCAGAACCGGGACAGGGCTCCAAGAGACCCAGTACTTC.

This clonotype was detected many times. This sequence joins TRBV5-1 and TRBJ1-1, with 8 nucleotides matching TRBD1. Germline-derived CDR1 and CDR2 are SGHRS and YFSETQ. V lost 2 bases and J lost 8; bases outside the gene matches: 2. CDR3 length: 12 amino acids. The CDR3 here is CASSFTGGEAFF. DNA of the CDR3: TGCGCCAGCAGCTTTACAGGGGGGGAAGCTTTCTTT.

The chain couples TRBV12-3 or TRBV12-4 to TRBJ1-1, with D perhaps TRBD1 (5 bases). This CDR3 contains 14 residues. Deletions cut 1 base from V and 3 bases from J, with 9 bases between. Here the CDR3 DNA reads TGTGCCAGCAGTTTAGGGGGGACGGACACTGAAGCTTTCTTT. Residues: CASSLGGTDTEAFF.

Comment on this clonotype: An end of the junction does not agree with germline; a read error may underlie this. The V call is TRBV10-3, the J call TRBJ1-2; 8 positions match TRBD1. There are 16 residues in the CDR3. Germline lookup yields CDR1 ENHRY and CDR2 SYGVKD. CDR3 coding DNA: TGTGCCACCAGTGATCCGGGGACAGGAGCTAACTATGGCTACACCTTC. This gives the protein CATSDPGTGANYGYTF.

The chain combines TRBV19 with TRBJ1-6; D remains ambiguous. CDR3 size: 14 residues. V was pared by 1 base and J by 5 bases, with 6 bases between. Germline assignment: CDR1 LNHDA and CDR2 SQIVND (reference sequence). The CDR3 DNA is TGTGCCAGTAGTATAGGTGGGGATAATTCACCCCTCCACTTT. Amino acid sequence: CASSIGGDNSPLHF.

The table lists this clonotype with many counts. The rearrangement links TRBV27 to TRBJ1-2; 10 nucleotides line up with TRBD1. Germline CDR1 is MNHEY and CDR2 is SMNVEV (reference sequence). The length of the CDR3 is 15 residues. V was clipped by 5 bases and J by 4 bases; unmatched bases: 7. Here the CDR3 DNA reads TGTGCCAGCAGTACGGGACAGGGGTTTTCCTATGGCTACACCTTC. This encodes CASSTGQGFSYGYTF.

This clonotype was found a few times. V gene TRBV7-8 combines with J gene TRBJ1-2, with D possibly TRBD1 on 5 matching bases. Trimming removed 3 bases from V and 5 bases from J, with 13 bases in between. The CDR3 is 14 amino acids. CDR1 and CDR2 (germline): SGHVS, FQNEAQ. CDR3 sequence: CASSLEGPDYGYTF. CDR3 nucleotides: TGTGCCAGCAGCTTGGAGGGGCCGGATTATGGCTACACCTTC.

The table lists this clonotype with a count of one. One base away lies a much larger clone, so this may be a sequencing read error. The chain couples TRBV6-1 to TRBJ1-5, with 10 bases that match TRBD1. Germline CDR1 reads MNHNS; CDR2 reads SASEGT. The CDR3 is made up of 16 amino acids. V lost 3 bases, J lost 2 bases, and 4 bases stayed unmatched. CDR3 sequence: CASSDGQGVGNQPQHF. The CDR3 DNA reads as TGTGCCAGCAGTGACGGACAGGGGGTTGGCAATCAGCCCCAGCATTTT.

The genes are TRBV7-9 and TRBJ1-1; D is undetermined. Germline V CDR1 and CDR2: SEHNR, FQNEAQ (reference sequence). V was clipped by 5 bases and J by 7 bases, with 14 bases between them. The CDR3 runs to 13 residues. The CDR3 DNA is TGTGCCAGCAGCCCATCAATAAGTAGTGAAGCTTTCTTT. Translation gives CASSPSISSEAFF.

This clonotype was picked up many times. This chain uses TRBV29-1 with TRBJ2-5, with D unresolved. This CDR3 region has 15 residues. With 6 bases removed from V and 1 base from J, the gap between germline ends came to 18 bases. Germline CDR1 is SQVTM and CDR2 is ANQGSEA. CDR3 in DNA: TGCAGCGTCCTTGCGGCAGCTAGTATCCAAGAGACCCAGTACTTC. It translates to CSVLAAASIQETQYF.

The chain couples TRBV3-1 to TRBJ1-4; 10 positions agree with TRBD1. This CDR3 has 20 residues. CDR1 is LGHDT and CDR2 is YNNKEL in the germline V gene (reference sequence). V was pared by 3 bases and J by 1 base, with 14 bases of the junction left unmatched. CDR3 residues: CASSQTPGTGDPRTNEKLFF. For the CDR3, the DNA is TGTGCCAGCAGCCAGACCCCGGGGACAGGGGATCCCCGAACTAATGAAAAACTGTTTTTT.

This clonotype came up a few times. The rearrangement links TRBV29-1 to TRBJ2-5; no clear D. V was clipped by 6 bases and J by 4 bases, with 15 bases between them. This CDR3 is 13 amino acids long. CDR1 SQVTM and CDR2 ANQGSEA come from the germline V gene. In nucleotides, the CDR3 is TGCAGCGTCGATTTGGTCAGAGGAGAGACCCAGTACTTC. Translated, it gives CSVDLVRGETQYF.

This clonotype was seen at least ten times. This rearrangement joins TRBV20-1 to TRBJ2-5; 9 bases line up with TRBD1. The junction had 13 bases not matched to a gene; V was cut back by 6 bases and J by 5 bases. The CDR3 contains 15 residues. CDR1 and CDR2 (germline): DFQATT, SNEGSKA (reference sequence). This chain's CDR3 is CSALKQGALVETQYF. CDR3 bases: TGCAGTGCACTCAAACAGGGGGCGTTGGTGGAGACCCAGTACTTC.

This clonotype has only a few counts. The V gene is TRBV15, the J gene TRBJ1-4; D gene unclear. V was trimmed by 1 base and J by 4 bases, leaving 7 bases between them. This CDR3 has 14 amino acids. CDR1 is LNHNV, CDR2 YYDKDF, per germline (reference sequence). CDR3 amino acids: CATSRVWSNEKLFF. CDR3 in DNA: TGTGCCACCAGCAGAGTATGGAGTAATGAAAAACTGTTTTTT. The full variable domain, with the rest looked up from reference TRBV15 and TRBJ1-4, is DAMVIQNPRYQVTQFGKPVTLSCSQTLNHNVMYWYQQKSSQAPKLLFHYYDKDFNNEADTPDNFQSRRPNTSFCFLDIRSPGLGDTAMYLCATSRVWSNEKLFFGSGTQLSVL.

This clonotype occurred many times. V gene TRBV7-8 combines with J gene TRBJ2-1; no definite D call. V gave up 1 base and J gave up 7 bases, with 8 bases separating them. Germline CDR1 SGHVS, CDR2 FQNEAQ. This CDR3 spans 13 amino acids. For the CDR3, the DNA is TGTGCCAGCAGCTTAGAGAGGCAGAATGAGCAGTTCTTC. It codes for CASSLERQNEQFF. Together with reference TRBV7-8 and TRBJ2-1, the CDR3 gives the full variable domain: GAGVSQSPRYKVAKRGQDVALRCDPISGHVSLFWYQQALGQGPEFLTYFQNEAQLDKSGLPSDRFFAERPEGSVSTLKIQRTQQEDSAVYLCASSLERQNEQFFGPGTRLTVL.

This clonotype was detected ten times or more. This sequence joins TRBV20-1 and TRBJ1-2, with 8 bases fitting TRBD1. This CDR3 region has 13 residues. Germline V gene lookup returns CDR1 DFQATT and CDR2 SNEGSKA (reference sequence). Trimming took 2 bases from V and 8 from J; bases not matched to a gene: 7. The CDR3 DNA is TGCAGTGCTAGAAATCGACAGGGGAGGGGCTACACCTTC. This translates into CSARNRQGRGYTF.

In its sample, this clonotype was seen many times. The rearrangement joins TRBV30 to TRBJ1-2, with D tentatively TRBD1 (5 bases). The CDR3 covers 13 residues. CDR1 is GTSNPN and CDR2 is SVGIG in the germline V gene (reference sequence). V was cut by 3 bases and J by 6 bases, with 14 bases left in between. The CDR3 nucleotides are TGTGCCTGGAGCGACATGGAACAGGATGGCTACACCTTC. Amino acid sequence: CAWSDMEQDGYTF.

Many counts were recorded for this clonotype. CDR3 coding DNA: TGTGCCAGCAGTTTATGGGAAAAAGAGACCCAGTACTTC. Protein: CASSLWEKETQYF. The V and J genes are TRBV28 and TRBJ2-5; D not resolved. Deletions cut 0 bases from V and 3 bases from J, with 5 bases between. Per germline, CDR1 MDHEN and CDR2 SYDVKM. This CDR3 region has 13 residues. Supplemented by reference TRBV28 and TRBJ2-5, the full variable domain reads DVKVTQSSRYLVKRTGEKVFLECVQDMDHENMFWYRQDPGLGLRLIYFSYDVKMKEKGDIPEGYSVSREKKERFSLILESASTNQTSMYLCASSLWEKETQYFGPGTRLLVL.

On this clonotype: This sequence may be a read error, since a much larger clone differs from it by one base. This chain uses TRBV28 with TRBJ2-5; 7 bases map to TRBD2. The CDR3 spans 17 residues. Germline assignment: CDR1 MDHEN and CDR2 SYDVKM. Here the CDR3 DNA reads TGTCCCAGCAGTTTGGGAAGCGGGGCCTACTTGGAGGAGACCCAGTACTTC. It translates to CPSSLGSGAYLEETQYF. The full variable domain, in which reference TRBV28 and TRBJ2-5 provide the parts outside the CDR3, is DVKVTQSSRYLVKRTGEKVFLECVQDMDHENMFWYRQDPGLGLRLIYFSYDVKMKEKGDIPEGYSVSREKKERFSLILESASTNQTSMYLCPSSLGSGAYLEETQYFGPGTRLLVL.

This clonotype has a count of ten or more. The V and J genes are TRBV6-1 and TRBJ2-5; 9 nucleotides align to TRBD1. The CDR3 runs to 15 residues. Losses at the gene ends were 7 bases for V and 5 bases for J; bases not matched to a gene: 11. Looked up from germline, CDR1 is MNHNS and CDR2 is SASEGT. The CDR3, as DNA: TGTGCCAGCACCCTTACAGGGGGCGTCGGGGAGACCCAGTACTTC. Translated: CASTLTGGVGETQYF.

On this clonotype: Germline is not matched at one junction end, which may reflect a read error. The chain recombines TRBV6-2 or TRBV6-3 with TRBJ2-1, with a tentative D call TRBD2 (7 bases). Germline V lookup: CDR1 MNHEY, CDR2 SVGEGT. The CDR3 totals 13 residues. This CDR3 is CATSGRGGNEQFF. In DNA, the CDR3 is TGTGCCACCAGTGGGAGGGGGGGAAATGAGCAGTTCTTC.